This paragraph covers one T cell receptor (beta chain) sequence. Cohorts were assigned according to the clinical history that participants reported. Profiled with immunoSEQ multiplex PCR; TCRdb holds only in-frame clones, not every one. The sample records 250,000 to 300,000 clones, roughly nine tenths being singletons. This sample was included in a study of blood T cell repertoires in COVID-19. CDR1 MGHRA and CDR2 YSYEKL come from the germline V gene. The CDR3 consists of 17 residues. V gave up 1 base and J gave up 3 bases; unmatched junction bases: 12. The V gene is TRBV4-1, the J gene TRBJ2-7; 7 bases are shared with TRBD2. The clonotype was recovered from a human donor in a cohort exposed to, infected with or recovered from COVID-19 (not recorded which). The donor label of this sample is uncertain. Sequencing was carried out using PBMCs or T cells enriched from blood (not recorded which). The CDR3 nucleotides read TGCGCCAGCAGCCAAGCGAAGGAGGGCGGGGGTTTCTACGAGCAGTACTTC. Residues: CASSQAKEGGGFYEQYF.